This T cell receptor (beta chain) was retrieved from a study of shared clonotypes between healthy human individuals. Germline V gene lookup returns CDR1 SGHRS and CDR2 YFSETQ. V gave up 2 bases and J gave up 6 bases; unmatched junction bases: 8. This CDR3 region has 14 residues. Some clones are missing from TCRdb's copy, which holds only in-frame ones; the method was immunoSEQ multiplex PCR. This table holds about 680,000 clones, roughly 72% found once. The sequenced sample was memory CD4+ T cells sorted from blood. The subset: CD45RA-negative fraction. The clonotype comes from a woman in her twenties or thirties in good health. This chain uses TRBV5-1 with TRBJ2-7; 7 positions match TRBD2. CDR3 loop: CASSLSAGVREQYF. CDR3 in DNA: TGCGCCAGCAGCTTATCGGCGGGAGTTCGCGAGCAGTACTTC.